This T cell receptor (beta chain) is drawn from a study of cytomegalovirus exposure and HLA in healthy donors. TCRdb keeps only in-frame clones here, not all; method: immunoSEQ multiplex PCR. The table records under 200,000 clones, roughly 96% of them present only once. General study results and limits: The authors enumerated some 160 TCR beta chains as linked to cytomegalovirus. Both high specificity and high sensitivity reportedly marked the classifier's diagnosis of cytomegalovirus status.

To note about this clone: Its antigen is not identified.

The validation cohort, a group of roughly 120 subjects, included the donors and was separate from the roughly 620-subject first cohort. The CDR3 contains 12 residues. The ends lost 7 bases at V and 4 bases at J; junction bases unmatched: 1. Looked up from germline, CDR1 is MNHNS and CDR2 is SASEGT. The V gene is TRBV6-1, the J gene TRBJ1-5; 7 bases fit TRBD1. Sequenced: PBMCs. The sequence was collected from a woman under 30 in good health and CMV-seronegative. In DNA form, the CDR3 reads TGTGCCAGCACGACAGGGAATCAGCCCCAGCATTTT. Protein: CASTTGNQPQHF.